This record covers a single TCR beta chain. This clonotype has only a few counts. Its antigen target is currently unknown. Per-base qualities were not stored, and no clone one base away is much larger. This entry comes from a study of CD8+CD57+ T cells in acquired aplastic anemia listed by TCRdb under 2018. Regarding the study in general: DNA extracted from sorted CD4+ and CD8+ cells had a mean of about 3.2 ug, with a range of about 0.2 to 30 ug. Mean read counts for healthy donor samples were approximately 10 million for CD4+ cells and roughly 12 million for CD8+ cells. What the study reported, not specific to this receptor: Although some 28 CD8+ CDR3 sequences were shared by patients and controls, these sequences appeared highly expressed in patients and within the immunodominant clones of patients. CD8+ Simpson's diversity did not differ significantly between patients and healthy controls (P=0.060).

TCR beta VDJ combination and CDR3 sequence profiling used genomic DNA as the template. An Illumina HiSeq 2000 was used for TCR repertoire sequencing. The published analysis was carried out like this. TRBV/TRBJ rearrangement plots, CDR3 size and DJ length profiles, and Simpson's diversity index were used to evaluate the repertoires. The immunodominant clone was defined as the most abundant DNA sequence in deep sequencing data. CDR3 amino acid sequences were checked for sharing between subjects and were compared against published repertoires and the VDJdb database. The raw public reads went through TCRdb reprocessing: fastp at Q25, MiXCR clone calling, in-frame beta chains kept. Here each entry gathers all rows of one CDR3 protein and keeps the most common genes and DNA. TCRdb, not the original authors, processed these V and J calls. The table for this sample lists about 220,000 distinct CDR3 sequences; 34% of them were counted only once. Jointly, the top ten make up 1% to 1.3% of the sample.

The study deep-sequenced TCR repertoires of sorted CD4+ and CD8+ blood T cells from severe aplastic anemia patients and healthy subjects. Ficoll-Paque density gradient centrifugation was used to isolate peripheral blood mononuclear cells. CD4+ and CD8+ T cells were sorted by FACS or magnetic beads before DNA extraction. The germline V gene (reference sequence) supplies CDR1 GTSNPN and CDR2 SVGIG. V is trimmed back by 6 bases and J by 5 bases, and the junction contains 7 bases that no gene match accounts for. The CDR3 sequence holds 13 residues, the cysteine and phenylalanine included. CDR3 DNA only is kept here, 39 bases in frame from base 1.

The specimen was sorted CD4+, CD8+, or CD8+CD57+ T cells (not recorded which) from PBMCs. This sequence was found in a human donor in good health, serving as a control. The chain is assembled from TRBV30 and TRBJ2-5; TRBD1 fits 9 bases in the junction. The CDR3 corresponds to CACAWTGDETQYF. The base sequence is TGTGCCTGTGCCTGGACAGGGGATGAGACCCAGTACTTC.